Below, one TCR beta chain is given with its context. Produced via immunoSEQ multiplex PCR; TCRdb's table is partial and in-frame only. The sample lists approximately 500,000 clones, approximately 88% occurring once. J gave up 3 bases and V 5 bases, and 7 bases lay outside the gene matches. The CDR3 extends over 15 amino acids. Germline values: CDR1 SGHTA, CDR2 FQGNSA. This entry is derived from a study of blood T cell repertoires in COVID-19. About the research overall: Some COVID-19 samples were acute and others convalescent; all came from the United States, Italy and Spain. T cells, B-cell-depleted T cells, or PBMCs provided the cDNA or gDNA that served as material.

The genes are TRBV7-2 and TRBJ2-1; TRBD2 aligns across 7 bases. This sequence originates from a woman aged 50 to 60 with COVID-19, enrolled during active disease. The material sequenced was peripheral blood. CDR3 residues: CASSRKAGSYNEQFF. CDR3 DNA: TGTGCCAGCAGCCGTAAAGCGGGGAGCTACAATGAGCAGTTCTTC.